This record concerns one T cell receptor (beta chain) sequence. Antigen specificity is unknown. This sample is part of a study of OX40 agonist ivuxolimab in advanced cancers. Overall study findings and caveats: What antigens the expanded peripheral T cells recognized was never established.

Repertoires were generated with immunoSEQ multiplex PCR, while TCRdb's copy carries only in-frame clones and drops some. The repertoire consists of approximately 44,000 clones, with about 86% occurring once and the leading ten covering about 0.37%. J gave up 6 bases and V 4 bases, and 3 bases lay outside the gene matches. The CDR3 sequence is 14 residues long. Germline V lookup: CDR1 SGHRS, CDR2 YFSETQ. The chain is built from TRBV5-1 and TRBJ1-6; the match to TRBD1 covers 8 bases. The TCR comes from an adult with an advanced solid tumor such as melanoma, head and neck, liver or kidney cancer. The input for sequencing was CD4+ or CD8+ T cells sorted from blood, taken in a trial of the OX40 agonist ivuxolimab. The CDR3 region is CASSPGQVNSPLHF. As DNA, the CDR3 is TGCGCCAGCAGCCCGGGACAGGTTAATTCACCCCTCCACTTT.